The entry below gives a single T cell receptor (beta chain) sequence along with its context. No antigen is known for it. This sample was included in a study of a mutant IDH1 vaccine in newly diagnosed glioma. Study-level background: Averaging roughly 40 years of age, treated patients were about 60% male and about 38% female. Pretreatment consisted of radiotherapy, temozolomide, or both, with most receiving both.

Per the germline V gene, CDR1 is MGHRA and CDR2 is YSYEKL. The CDR3 is made up of 15 amino acids. V lost 0 bases, J lost 3 bases, and 11 bases lay in between. Regarding the study as a whole: Seemingly, top peripheral T cell clonotype changes bore no relation to pseudoprogression.

TCRdb's copy holds only in-frame clones and misses some; the assay was immunoSEQ multiplex PCR. In the table there are tens of thousands of clones, under 90% of which are singletons. The sample's time point: baseline, week 1 (first vaccination visit). This sample's treatment: pre-vaccination baseline after standard-of-care therapy. There were new WHO grade 3 or 4 astrocytomas in the donors, and these were IDH1-mutant and ATRX-lost. The material sequenced was PBMCs, taken from a glioma patient treated with radiotherapy, temozolomide or both. V gene TRBV4-1 combines with J gene TRBJ1-1; a possible D gene is TRBD1 (6 bases). This receptor was identified in a woman aged 45-59 years with glioma. The CDR3 DNA reads TGCGCCAGCAGCCAAGATCTGCGGGGGCACACTGAAGCTTTCTTT. It encodes CASSQDLRGHTEAFF.